These 18 T cell receptor beta chains were all obtained from the same sample, sequenced in a study of CD8 T cells in Susac syndrome. Reverse transcription of about 0.5 to 1 ug RNA used random hexamers. TCRdb recomputed calls from the immunoSEQ multiplex PCR reads with MiXCR, one row per CDR3 protein. The sample lists about 150,000 distinct CDR3 sequences, about 94% occurring once. Source material: CD8+ T cells from PBMCs. Receptor source: a human donor with multiple sclerosis.

The chain links TRBV7-2 to TRBJ2-3; 10 bases agree with TRBD1. Germline-derived CDR1 and CDR2 are SGHTA and FQGNSA. CDR3 length: 16 amino acids. V dropped 4 bases and J dropped 5; count of bases not matched to a gene: 9. CDR3 protein: CASSSRGDRGKDTQYF. The DNA for the CDR3 is TGTGCCAGCAGCTCGAGGGGGGACAGGGGTAAAGATACGCAGTATTTT.

This clonotype appeared a single time. This rearrangement joins TRBV6-2 or TRBV6-3 to TRBJ2-1; possibly TRBD1 for D (5 bases). This CDR3 spans 14 amino acids. V dropped 4 bases and J dropped 4 bases, with 11 bases sitting between them. Germline assignment: CDR1 MNHEY and CDR2 SVGEGT. The CDR3 bases are TGTGCCAGCAGTTCTCAGGGTGTGTACAATGAGCAGTTCTTC. Protein sequence: CASSSQGVYNEQFF.

This chain links TRBV29-1 with TRBJ2-7, with 7 nucleotides matching TRBD1. Germline lookup yields CDR1 SQVTM and CDR2 ANQGSEA. The ends lost 6 bases at V and 4 bases at J; junction bases unmatched: 6. The CDR3 loop spans 12 amino acids. The CDR3: CSVGDSIYEQYF. CDR3 sequence (DNA): TGCAGCGTCGGGGACAGCATTTACGAGCAGTACTTC.

This chain links TRBV27 with TRBJ2-1; TRBD2 matches at 12 bases. Looked up from germline, CDR1 is MNHEY and CDR2 is SMNVEV (reference sequence). This CDR3 is built from 14 residues. V dropped 6 bases and J dropped 10; count of bases not matched to a gene: 7. CDR3 in DNA: TGTGCCAGCAGGCCTAGCGGGGGGGCAGGAGAGCAGTTCTTC. Protein: CASRPSGGAGEQFF.

The rearrangement joins TRBV2 to TRBJ2-7, with D maybe TRBD1 (6 bases). The CDR3 length is 13 residues. V shed 7 bases and J shed 3 bases, with 13 bases lying between them. CDR1 and CDR2 from the germline V gene are SNHLY and FYNNEI. CDR3 in DNA: TGTGCCAGCAAGTGGACAGAGAGCTACGAGCAGTACTTC. Protein: CASKWTESYEQYF.

The CDR3: CASSQGDEQYF. DNA for the CDR3: TGCGCCAGCAGCCAAGGGGACGAGCAGTACTTC. The V and J genes are TRBV4-1 and TRBJ2-7; D is undetermined. Trimming left V 1 base short and J 5 bases short, with 3 bases between. CDR1 is MGHRA, CDR2 YSYEKL, per germline. The CDR3 runs to 11 residues.

This chain joins TRBV7-8 and TRBJ2-1; 16 bases are a match to TRBD2. Germline-derived CDR1 and CDR2 are SGHVS and FQNEAQ. CDR3 size: 17 residues. Trimming cost V 5 bases and J 7 bases; bases outside gene matches: 8. CDR3 sequence reads: CASSQGLAGGPLNEQFF. DNA of the CDR3: TGTGCCAGCAGCCAGGGACTAGCGGGGGGGCCCTTGAATGAGCAGTTCTTC. Full variable domain (rest looked up from reference TRBV7-8 and TRBJ2-1): GAGVSQSPRYKVAKRGQDVALRCDPISGHVSLFWYQQALGQGPEFLTYFQNEAQLDKSGLPSDRFFAERPEGSVSTLKIQRTQQEDSAVYLCASSQGLAGGPLNEQFFGPGTRLTVL.

The V call is TRBV6-6, the J call TRBJ2-3; D not certain. V dropped 6 bases and J dropped 0 bases, with 13 bases sitting between them. Looked up from germline, CDR1 is MNHNY and CDR2 is SVGAGI (reference sequence). The CDR3 contains 15 residues. CDR3 loop: CASSEVAPSTDTQYF. The CDR3 nucleotides read TGTGCCAGCAGCGAGGTGGCGCCTAGCACAGATACGCAGTATTTT.

This clonotype appeared a few times. CDR3 bases: TGCAGCGTTTCCGACTGGCGGGGGTACGAGCAGTACTTC. Its protein is CSVSDWRGYEQYF. This chain connects TRBV29-1 to TRBJ2-7; TRBD2 matches 7 bases. V lost 5 bases and J lost 4; bases outside the gene matches: 8. Germline loops: CDR1 SQVTM, CDR2 ANQGSEA. The CDR3 length is 13 residues.

This chain links TRBV27 with TRBJ2-7; D gene ambiguous. V lost 4 bases and J 3 bases, leaving 7 bases between the germline ends. The CDR3 has 12 residues. Germline CDR1 is MNHEY and CDR2 is SMNVEV (reference sequence). CDR3 nucleotide sequence: TGTGCCAGCAGTTCGAAATTCTACGAGCAGTACTTC. Protein: CASSSKFYEQYF.

This clonotype was recorded once. CDR3 sequence: CASSGGGMMETQYF. In DNA form, the CDR3 reads TGTGCCAGCTCCGGGGGGGGGATGATGGAGACCCAGTACTTC. The chain is built from TRBV9 and TRBJ2-5; TRBD2 agrees at 8 bases. V shed 7 bases, J shed 5 bases, and the junction held 10 bases outside the gene matches. The germline gives CDR1 SGDLS, CDR2 YYNGEE. The CDR3 sequence is 14 residues long.

This chain uses TRBV6-2 or TRBV6-3 with TRBJ1-6; unclear D gene. The CDR3 contains 14 residues. Trimming left V 2 bases short and J 7 bases short, with 9 bases between. Per the germline V gene, CDR1 is MNHEY and CDR2 is SVGEGT. The CDR3 nucleotides are TGTGCCAGCAGTTACGGGTCAGCCAATTCACCCCTCCACTTT. It specifies CASSYGSANSPLHF.

The chain is built from TRBV4-3 and TRBJ2-2, with 7 bases fitting TRBD1. V lost 2 bases to trimming and J lost 5 bases; unmatched junction nucleotides: 8. Germline values: CDR1 LGHNA, CDR2 YSLEER. CDR3 length equals 16 residues. In DNA form, the CDR3 reads TGCGCCAGCAGCCAATACAGGGGAGAGGGTACCGGGGAGCTGTTTTTT. It yields the protein CASSQYRGEGTGELFF.

V gene TRBV20-1 combines with J gene TRBJ2-7; 8 bases are shared with TRBD1. This CDR3 is built from 15 residues. V lost 0 bases and J lost 1; bases outside the gene matches: 5. Germline CDR1 reads DFQATT; CDR2 reads SNEGSKA (reference sequence). The CDR3 nucleotides read TGCAGTGCTAGAGACGGACAGGGATCTTCCTACGAGCAGTACTTC. This translates into CSARDGQGSSYEQYF.

This chain links TRBV9 with TRBJ2-3, with D perhaps matching TRBD1 (6 bases). The CDR3 covers 16 residues. The germline CDR1 and CDR2 sequences are SGDLS and YYNGEE. Deletions cut 0 bases from V and 3 bases from J, with 14 bases between. The CDR3, as DNA: TGTGCCAGCAGCGTAGATCCGAACAGGGAAACAGATACGCAGTATTTT. Residues: CASSVDPNRETDTQYF. The full variable domain, its missing parts supplied by reference TRBV9 and TRBJ2-3, is DSGVTQTPKHLITATGQRVTLRCSPRSGDLSVYWYQQSLDQGLQFLIQYYNGEERAKGNILERFSAQQFPDLHSELNLSSLELGDSALYFCASSVDPNRETDTQYFGPGTRLTVL.

The CDR3 reads CASSFAGGNTEAFF. CDR3 in DNA: TGTGCCAGCAGTTTCGCAGGGGGGAACACTGAAGCTTTCTTT. The gene calls are TRBV27 and TRBJ1-1; TRBD1 agrees at 7 bases. The germline gives CDR1 MNHEY, CDR2 SMNVEV (reference sequence). The CDR3 totals 14 residues. Germline trimming cut 3 bases from V and 1 base from J; bases unmatched to any gene: 2.

The genes are TRBV7-3 and TRBJ1-1; D gene ambiguous. The CDR3 covers 15 residues. The germline gives CDR1 SGHTA, CDR2 FQGTGA. V shed 1 base and J shed 3 bases, with 12 bases lying between them. The CDR3 reads CASSLNGNRDTEAFF. The CDR3 coding sequence is TGTGCCAGCAGCTTAAATGGCAATAGGGACACTGAAGCTTTCTTT.

The V call is TRBV12-3 or TRBV12-4, the J call TRBJ1-2; TRBD1 agrees at 9 bases. After removal of 5 bases from V and 8 bases from J, the junction contained 15 bases not matched to a gene. CDR3 length: 16 amino acids. CDR3 nucleotide sequence: TGTGCCAGCAGTCCGTATCCCGCCGGACAGGGGAACGGCTACACCTTC. Translation gives CASSPYPAGQGNGYTF.